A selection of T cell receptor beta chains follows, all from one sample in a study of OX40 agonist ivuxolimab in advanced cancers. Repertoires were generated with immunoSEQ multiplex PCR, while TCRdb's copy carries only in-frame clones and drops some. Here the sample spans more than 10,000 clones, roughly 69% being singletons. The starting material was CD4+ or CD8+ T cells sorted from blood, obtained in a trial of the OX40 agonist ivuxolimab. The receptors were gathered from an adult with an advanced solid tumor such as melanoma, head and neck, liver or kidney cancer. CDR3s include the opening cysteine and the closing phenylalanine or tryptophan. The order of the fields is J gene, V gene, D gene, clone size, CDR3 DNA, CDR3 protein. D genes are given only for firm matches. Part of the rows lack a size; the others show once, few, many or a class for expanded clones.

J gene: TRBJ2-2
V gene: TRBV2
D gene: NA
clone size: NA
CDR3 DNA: TGTGCCAGCAGTGAAAGGGGGACAACCGGGGAGCTGTTTTTT
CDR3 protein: CASSERGTTGELFF

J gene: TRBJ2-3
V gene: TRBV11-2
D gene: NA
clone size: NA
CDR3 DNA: TGTGCCAGCAGCTTAGAAGGGGGGGTCTCAGATACGCAGTATTTT
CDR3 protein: CASSLEGGVSDTQYF

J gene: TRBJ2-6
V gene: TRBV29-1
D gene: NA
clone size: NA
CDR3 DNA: TGCAGCGTTGAAGATCTCAGGGTTGGGGCCAACGTCCTGACTTTC
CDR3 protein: CSVEDLRVGANVLTF

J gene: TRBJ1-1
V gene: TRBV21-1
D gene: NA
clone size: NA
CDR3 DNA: TGTGCCAGCAGCCCCGATGGGTGGGGGGAGGCGGCTGAAGCTTTCTTT
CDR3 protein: CASSPDGWGEAAEAFF

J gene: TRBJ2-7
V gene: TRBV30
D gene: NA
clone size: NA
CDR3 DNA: TGTGCCTGGAGTGTGACTTGGGAGCAGTACTTC
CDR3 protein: CAWSVTWEQYF

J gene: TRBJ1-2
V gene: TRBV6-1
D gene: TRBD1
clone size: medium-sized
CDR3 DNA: TGTGCCACCCGGGGGACAGATAACTATGGCTACACCTTC
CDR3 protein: CATRGTDNYGYTF

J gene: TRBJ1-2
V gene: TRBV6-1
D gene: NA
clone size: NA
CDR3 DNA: TGCGCTCAGGGCCCGGGGGGAGCTAACTATGGCTACACCTTC
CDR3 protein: CAQGPGGANYGYTF

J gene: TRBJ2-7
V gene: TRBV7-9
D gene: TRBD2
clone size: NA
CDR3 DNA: TGTGCCAGCAGCTTCGGGGGGTACTCCTACGAGCAGTACTTC
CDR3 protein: CASSFGGYSYEQYF

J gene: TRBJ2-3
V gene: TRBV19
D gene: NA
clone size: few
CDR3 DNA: TGTGCCAGCAGGGACCGGGGGCACCCCACAGATACGCAGTATTTT
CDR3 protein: CASRDRGHPTDTQYF

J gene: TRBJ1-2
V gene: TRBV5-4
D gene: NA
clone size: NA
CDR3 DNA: TGTGCCAGCAGCCCCAGTGGAGATGGCTACACCTTC
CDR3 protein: CASSPSGDGYTF

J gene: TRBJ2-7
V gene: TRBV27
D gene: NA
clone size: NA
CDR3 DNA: TGTGCCAGCAGTTTATCCAGTGCCTACGAGCAGTACTTC
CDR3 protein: CASSLSSAYEQYF

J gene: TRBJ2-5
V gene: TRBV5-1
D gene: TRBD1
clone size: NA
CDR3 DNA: TGCGCCAGCAGCTCTACAGGGGGCACGGGGGGAGAGACCCAGTACTTC
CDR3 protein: CASSSTGGTGGETQYF

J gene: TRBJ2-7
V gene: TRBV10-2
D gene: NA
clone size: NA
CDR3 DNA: TGCGCCAGCACCAAGGGGGAGAGCTACGAGCAGTACTTC
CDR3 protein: CASTKGESYEQYF

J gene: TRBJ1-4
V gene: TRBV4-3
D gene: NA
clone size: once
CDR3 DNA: TGCGCCAGCAGCCAAGCCCTAGGGGACCTCAATGAAAAACTGTTTTTT
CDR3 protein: CASSQALGDLNEKLFF

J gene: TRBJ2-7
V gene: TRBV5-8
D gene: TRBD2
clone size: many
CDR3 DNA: TGTGCCAGCAGCTTTTGGGGGGGCGAGCAGTACTTC
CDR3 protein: CASSFWGGEQYF

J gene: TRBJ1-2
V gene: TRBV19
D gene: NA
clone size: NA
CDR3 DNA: TGTGCCAGTAGTATAGGTACAGCCTATGGCTACACCTTC
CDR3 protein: CASSIGTAYGYTF

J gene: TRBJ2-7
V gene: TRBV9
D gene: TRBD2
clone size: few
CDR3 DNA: TGTGCCAGCAGCGTAGCGGCTAGCGGATCCTACGAGCAGTACTTC
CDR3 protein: CASSVAASGSYEQYF

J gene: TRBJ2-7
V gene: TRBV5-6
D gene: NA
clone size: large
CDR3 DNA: TGTGCCAGCAGCTTGGTGGGGACCTACGAGCAGTACTTC
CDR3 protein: CASSLVGTYEQYF

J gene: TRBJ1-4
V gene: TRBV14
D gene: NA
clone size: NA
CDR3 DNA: TGTGCCAGCAGCCCCCTCGGGAATGAAAAACTGTTTTTT
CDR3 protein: CASSPLGNEKLFF

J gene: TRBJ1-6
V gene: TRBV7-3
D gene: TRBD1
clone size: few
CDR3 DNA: TGTGCCAGCAGCCAGGGACAGAGTAATTCACCCCTCCACTTT
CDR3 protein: CASSQGQSNSPLHF

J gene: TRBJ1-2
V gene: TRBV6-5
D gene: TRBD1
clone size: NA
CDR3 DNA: TGTGCCAGCAGTACTCGGACAGGGAGGGCCTATGGCTACACCTTC
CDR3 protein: CASSTRTGRAYGYTF

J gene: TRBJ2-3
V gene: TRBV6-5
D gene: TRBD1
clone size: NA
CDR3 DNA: TGTGCCAGCAGTCTCCGGGACAGGTACACAGATACGCAGTATTTT
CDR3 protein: CASSLRDRYTDTQYF

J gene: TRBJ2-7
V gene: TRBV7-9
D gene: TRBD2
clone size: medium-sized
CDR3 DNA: TGTGCCAGCAGCTTAGCGGTCCGTCTAGCGGGAGGTATCTACGAGCAGTACTTC
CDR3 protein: CASSLAVRLAGGIYEQYF

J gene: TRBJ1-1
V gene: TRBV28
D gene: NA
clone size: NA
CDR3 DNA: TGTGCCAGCAGTACGGGGGGCGGCCAGACTGAAGCTTTCTTT
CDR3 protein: CASSTGGGQTEAFF

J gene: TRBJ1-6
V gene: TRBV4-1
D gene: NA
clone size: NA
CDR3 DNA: TGCGCCAGCAGCCAAGAAGAGAGTCTACCCCTCCACTTT
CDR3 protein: CASSQEESLPLHF

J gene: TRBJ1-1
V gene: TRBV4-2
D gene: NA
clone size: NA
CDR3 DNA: TGTGCCAGCAGCCATTACTTTGAAGCTTTCTTT
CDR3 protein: CASSHYFEAFF

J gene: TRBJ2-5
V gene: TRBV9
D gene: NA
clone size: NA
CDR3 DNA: TGTGCCAGCAGCCCAACTAGCTTCCCCCAAGAGACCCAGTACTTC
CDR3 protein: CASSPTSFPQETQYF

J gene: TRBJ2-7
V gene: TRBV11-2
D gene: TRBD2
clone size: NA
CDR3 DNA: TGTGCCAGCAGCTTAGATCGCGGGGGCGAGCAGTACTTC
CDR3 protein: CASSLDRGGEQYF

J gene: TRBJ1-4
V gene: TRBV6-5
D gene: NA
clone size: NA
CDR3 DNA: TGTGCCAGCAGTTACTCGCCAGGCATAAATGAAAAACTGTTTTTT
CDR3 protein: CASSYSPGINEKLFF

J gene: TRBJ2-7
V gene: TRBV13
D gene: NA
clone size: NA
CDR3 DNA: TGTGCCAGCAGCTTAGGGGTAGGGTCGGCCTACGAGCAGTACTTC
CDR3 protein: CASSLGVGSAYEQYF

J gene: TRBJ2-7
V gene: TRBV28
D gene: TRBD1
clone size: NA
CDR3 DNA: TGTGCCAGCAAAGACAGGGCCCACGAGCAGTACTTC
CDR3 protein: CASKDRAHEQYF

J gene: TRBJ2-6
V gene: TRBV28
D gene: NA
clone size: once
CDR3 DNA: TGTGCCAGCATCCGGGACCTTGCCGTGGGAGGGGCCAACGTCCTGACTTTC
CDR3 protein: CASIRDLAVGGANVLTF

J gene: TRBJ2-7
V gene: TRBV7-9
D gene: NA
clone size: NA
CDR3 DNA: TGTGCCAGCAGCTCCGCAAGCTCTGGTTACGAGCAGTACTTC
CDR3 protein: CASSSASSGYEQYF

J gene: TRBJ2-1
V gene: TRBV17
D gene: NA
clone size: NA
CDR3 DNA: TGTGCCAGTCGCGCTGGGAGCTCCTACAATGAGCAGTTCTTC
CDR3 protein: CASRAGSSYNEQFF

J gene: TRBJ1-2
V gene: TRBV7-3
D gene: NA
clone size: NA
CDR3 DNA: TGTGCCAGCAGCCCGGACGGGAACTATGGCTACACCTTC
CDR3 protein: CASSPDGNYGYTF

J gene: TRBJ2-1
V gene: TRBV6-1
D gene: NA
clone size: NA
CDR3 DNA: TGTGCCAGCATGGGCAGCTCCTACAATGAGCAGTTCTTC
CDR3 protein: CASMGSSYNEQFF

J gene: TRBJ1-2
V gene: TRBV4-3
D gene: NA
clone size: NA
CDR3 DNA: TGCGCCAGCAGCTTCGACACGACACATGGCTACACCTTC
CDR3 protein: CASSFDTTHGYTF

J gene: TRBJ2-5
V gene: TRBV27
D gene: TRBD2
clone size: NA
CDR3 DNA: TGTGCCAGCAGCCCAGGGACTAGCGGGAAAGAGACCCAGTACTTC
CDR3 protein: CASSPGTSGKETQYF

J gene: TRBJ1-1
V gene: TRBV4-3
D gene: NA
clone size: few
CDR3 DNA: TGCGCCAGCAGCCAAGGGTCTCGAGCTTTCTTT
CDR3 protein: CASSQGSRAFF

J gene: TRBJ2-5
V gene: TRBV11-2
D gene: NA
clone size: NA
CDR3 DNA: TGTGCCAGCAGCTTTGGAGAGACCCAGTACTTC
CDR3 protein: CASSFGETQYF

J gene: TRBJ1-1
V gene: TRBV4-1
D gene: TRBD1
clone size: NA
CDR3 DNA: TGCGCCAGCAGCCACAACAGGGGAAGCATGAACACTGAAGCTTTCTTT
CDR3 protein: CASSHNRGSMNTEAFF

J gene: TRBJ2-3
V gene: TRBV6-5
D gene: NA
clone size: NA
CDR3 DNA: TGTGCCAGCAGTCGAGAGGACTGGGCTTCAGATACGCAGTATTTT
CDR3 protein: CASSREDWASDTQYF

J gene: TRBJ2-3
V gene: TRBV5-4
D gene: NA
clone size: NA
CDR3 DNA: TGTGCCAGCAGCTTGAGCGGAGATACGCAGTATTTT
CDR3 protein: CASSLSGDTQYF

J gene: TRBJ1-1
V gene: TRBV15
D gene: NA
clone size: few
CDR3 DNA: TGTGCCACCAGCAGAGGTCCGTCGGACACTGAAGCTTTCTTT
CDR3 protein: CATSRGPSDTEAFF

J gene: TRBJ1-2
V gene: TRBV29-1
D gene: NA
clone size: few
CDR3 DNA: TGCAGCGTTGACGAGGGCTACACCTTC
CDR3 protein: CSVDEGYTF

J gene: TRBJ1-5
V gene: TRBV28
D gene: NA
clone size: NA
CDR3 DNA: TGTGCCAGCAGCTTAGGACAGAGGGGCAATCAGCCCCAGCATTTT
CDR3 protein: CASSLGQRGNQPQHF

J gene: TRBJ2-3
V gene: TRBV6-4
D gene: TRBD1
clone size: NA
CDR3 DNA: TGTGCCAAAGAAAGGGACAGGGGACAGCCCGCGGCGGATACGCAGTATTTT
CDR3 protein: CAKERDRGQPAADTQYF

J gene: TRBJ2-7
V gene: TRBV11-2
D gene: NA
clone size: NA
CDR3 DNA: TGTGCCAGCAGCGCGGGGCAGGCTCTGTACTTC
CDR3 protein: CASSAGQALYF

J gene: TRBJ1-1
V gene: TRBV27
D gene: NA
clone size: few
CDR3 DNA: TGTGCCAGCAGTTTCGGAGGACCGAACACTGAAGCTTTCTTT
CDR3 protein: CASSFGGPNTEAFF

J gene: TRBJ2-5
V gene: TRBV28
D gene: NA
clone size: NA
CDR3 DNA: TGTGCCAGCAGTTTAAGGCCTACCCGGTCCGGGACCCAGTACTTC
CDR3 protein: CASSLRPTRSGTQYF

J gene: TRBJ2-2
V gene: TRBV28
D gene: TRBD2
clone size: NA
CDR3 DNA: TGTGCCAGCAGTTTGTGGCGGGAGGCGCTTGGGGGGGAGCTGTTTTTT
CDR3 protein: CASSLWREALGGELFF

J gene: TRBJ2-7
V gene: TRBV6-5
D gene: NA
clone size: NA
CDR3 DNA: TGTGCCAGCAGCCCGGTGGGGGGACAGCGTTACGAGCAGTACTTC
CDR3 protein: CASSPVGGQRYEQYF

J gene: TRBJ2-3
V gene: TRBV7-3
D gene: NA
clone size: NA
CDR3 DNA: TGTGCCAGCAGCTTATGGGGGACAGATACGCAGTATTTT
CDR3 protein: CASSLWGTDTQYF